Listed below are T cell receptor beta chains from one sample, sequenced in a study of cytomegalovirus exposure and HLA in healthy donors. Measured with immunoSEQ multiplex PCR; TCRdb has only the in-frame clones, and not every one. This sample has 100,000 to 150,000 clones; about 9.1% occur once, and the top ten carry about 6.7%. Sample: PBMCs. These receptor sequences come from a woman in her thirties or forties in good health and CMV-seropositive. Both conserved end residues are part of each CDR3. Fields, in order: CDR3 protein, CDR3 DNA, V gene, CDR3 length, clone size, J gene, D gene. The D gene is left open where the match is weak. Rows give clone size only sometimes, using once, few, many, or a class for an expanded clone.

CASSFRDSEQYF TGTGCCAGCAGCTTCCGGGACTCCGAGCAGTACTTC TRBV7-9 12 . TRBJ2-7 .
CAISTPGQGAREQYF TGTGCCATCAGTACCCCGGGACAGGGGGCGCGTGAGCAGTACTTC TRBV10-3 15 few TRBJ2-7 TRBD1
CAISGGWTEAFF TGTGCCATCAGTGGAGGGTGGACTGAAGCTTTCTTT TRBV10-3 12 . TRBJ1-1 .
CASSYSAQGNSPLHF TGTGCCAGCAGTTACTCGGCGCAGGGGAATTCACCCCTCCACTTT TRBV6-6 15 few TRBJ1-6 .
CASSWTGSSYEQYF TGCGCCAGCAGCTGGACAGGGAGCTCCTACGAGCAGTACTTC TRBV5-1 14 . TRBJ2-7 TRBD1
CASSGGIFIEAFF TGTGCCAGCAGCGGCGGGATTTTCATTGAAGCTTTCTTT TRBV2 13 . TRBJ1-1 .
CASSLIQGSGNTIYF TGTGCCAGCAGCTTAATACAGGGCTCTGGAAACACCATATATTTT TRBV11-2 15 few TRBJ1-3 .
CASSYSLQGLGTEAFF TGTGCCAGCAGTTACTCGTTGCAGGGCTTGGGCACTGAAGCTTTCTTT TRBV6-5 16 . TRBJ1-1 .
CASSSDRGGTEAFF TGCGCCAGCAGCTCCGACAGAGGGGGCACTGAAGCTTTCTTT TRBV5-1 14 few TRBJ1-1 .
CASSPDAEFYGYTF TGTGCCAGCTCACCAGATGCGGAGTTTTATGGCTACACCTTC TRBV18 14 . TRBJ1-2 .
CASSVPLLGTSGEDEQFF TGTGCCAGCAGCGTCCCCCTACTTGGGACTAGCGGGGAAGATGAGCAGTTCTTC TRBV9 18 . TRBJ2-1 TRBD2
CASSERGLGFDEQFF TGTGCCAGCAGTGAAAGGGGCCTAGGTTTCGATGAGCAGTTCTTC TRBV2 15 . TRBJ2-1 .
CASSLSGLGRNQFYGYTF TGTGCCAGCAGTTTATCCGGTTTGGGGAGGAACCAGTTCTATGGCTACACCTTC TRBV27 18 few TRBJ1-2 .
CASSPTDRGRYEQYF TGTGCCAGCAGCCCGACGGACAGGGGGCGCTACGAGCAGTACTTC TRBV7-9 15 . TRBJ2-7 TRBD1
CASSGGQGLEQYF TGTGCCAGCAGTGGCGGTCAAGGTCTCGAGCAGTACTTC TRBV2 13 . TRBJ2-7 .
CASGSHLGLNTEGAFF TGTGCTAGTGGTTCCCACCTGGGACTGAACACTGAAGGAGCTTTCTTT TRBV12-5 16 few TRBJ1-1 .
CASSRTGDQPQHF TGCGCCAGCAGCAGGACAGGGGATCAGCCCCAGCATTTT TRBV5-1 13 few TRBJ1-5 TRBD1
CASSLNLAGGPSDTQYF TGCGCCAGCAGCTTGAACCTAGCGGGGGGGCCGTCAGATACGCAGTATTTT TRBV5-1 17 . TRBJ2-3 TRBD2
CASSYGRGANTGELFF TGTGCCAGCAGTTACGGGAGGGGCGCGAACACCGGGGAGCTGTTTTTT TRBV6-5 16 few TRBJ2-2 TRBD2
CSVSGGPYEQYF TGCAGCGTCTCCGGGGGTCCCTACGAGCAGTACTTC TRBV29-1 12 few TRBJ2-7 .
CASRKSIADTQYF TGTGCCAGTAGGAAGTCTATCGCAGATACGCAGTATTTT TRBV19 13 few TRBJ2-3 .
CASQWDRDQPQHF TGTGCCAGCCAATGGGACAGGGACCAGCCCCAGCATTTT TRBV2 13 few TRBJ1-5 TRBD1
CASSRDRSTGELFF TGTGCCAGTAGTAGGGACAGAAGCACCGGGGAGCTGTTTTTT TRBV19 14 . TRBJ2-2 TRBD1
CASSVKAAGSYEQYF TGCGCCAGCAGCGTGAAGGCCGCGGGGTCCTACGAGCAGTACTTC TRBV5-1 15 few TRBJ2-7 .
CASSQEGGGQETQYF TGCGCCAGCAGCCAAGAGGGCGGGGGCCAAGAGACCCAGTACTTC TRBV4-3 15 few TRBJ2-5 TRBD2
CASSLLPGFPYEQYF TGTGCCAGCAGCTTACTCCCCGGGTTTCCCTACGAGCAGTACTTC TRBV5-5 15 . TRBJ2-7 .
CASSTRVGEQYF TGTGCCAGCAGTACCAGGGTTGGGGAGCAGTACTTC TRBV6-5 12 . TRBJ2-7 .
CASRQTGSTYEQYF TGTGCCAGCAGACAGACAGGGAGTACCTACGAGCAGTACTTC TRBV6-5 14 few TRBJ2-7 TRBD1
CASSLEGNRGTNEKLFF TGTGCCAGCAGCCTCGAGGGGAACAGGGGTACTAATGAAAAACTGTTTTTT TRBV7-6 17 . TRBJ1-4 TRBD1
CASSLFGKPVQPQHF TGTGCCAGCAGTTTATTTGGTAAGCCGGTTCAGCCCCAGCATTTT TRBV27 15 few TRBJ1-5 .
CASSLQGAPGETQYF TGTGCCAGCAGTCTACAGGGGGCGCCGGGGGAGACCCAGTACTTC TRBV2 15 . TRBJ2-5 TRBD1
CASSLLTGGRNTGELFF TGTGCCAGCAGCTTATTAACGGGGGGTAGAAACACCGGGGAGCTGTTTTTT TRBV7-6 17 . TRBJ2-2 TRBD2
CASSLEAGVADNEQFF TGTGCCAGCAGCTTAGAGGCAGGGGTCGCGGACAATGAGCAGTTCTTC TRBV11-2 16 . TRBJ2-1 .
CASLTSGMKTQYF TGTGCCAGTTTGACTAGCGGAATGAAGACCCAGTACTTC TRBV2 13 . TRBJ2-5 TRBD2
CASSRGQGNWGYTF TGTGCCAGCAGTCGAGGACAGGGGAATTGGGGCTACACCTTC TRBV5-6 14 . TRBJ1-2 TRBD1
CASSLAAGTGVQPQHF TGTGCCAGCAGCTTAGCTGCCGGGACAGGGGTTCAGCCCCAGCATTTT TRBV7-9 16 few TRBJ1-5 TRBD1
CASSSGQGGNQPQHF TGTGCCAGCAGTTCCGGACAGGGTGGCAATCAGCCCCAGCATTTT TRBV27 15 few TRBJ1-5 TRBD1
CASSLRRGETGELFF TGTGCCAGCAGCTTAAGGCGGGGTGAGACCGGGGAGCTGTTTTTT TRBV5-4 15 . TRBJ2-2 .
CASRRGNYGYTF TGTGCCAGCAGGCGGGGAAACTATGGCTACACCTTC TRBV6-1 12 . TRBJ1-2 .
CASKAGSNNEQFF TGTGCCAGCAAGGCGGGGTCTAACAATGAGCAGTTCTTC TRBV2 13 few TRBJ2-1 .
CASSLFEDNSPLHF TGTGCCAGCTCGCTCTTCGAGGATAATTCACCCCTCCACTTT TRBV18 14 few TRBJ1-6 .
CASRSQGARETQYF TGTGCCAGCAGATCCCAGGGGGCTAGGGAGACCCAGTACTTC TRBV27 14 few TRBJ2-5 TRBD1
CASSWTQGNTEAFF TGTGCCAGCAGCTGGACACAGGGGAACACTGAAGCTTTCTTT TRBV5-6 14 few TRBJ1-1 .
CASSGDRAVLRLFF TGTGCCAGCAGTGGAGACAGGGCTGTATTAAGGCTGTTTTTT TRBV2 14 few TRBJ1-4 TRBD1
CASDEGAIPQETQYF TGCGCCAGCGACGAGGGGGCGATACCCCAAGAGACCCAGTACTTC TRBV5-1 15 . TRBJ2-5 TRBD1
CASSWGRGRNQPQHF TGTGCCAGCAGCTGGGGCAGGGGACGCAATCAGCCCCAGCATTTT TRBV5-8 15 . TRBJ1-5 .
CASSSGGRGAFF TGTGCCAGCAGCTCAGGGGGGCGCGGAGCTTTCTTT TRBV7-9 12 few TRBJ1-1 TRBD1
CASSYGGGKFSPLHF TGTGCCAGCAGTTACGGGGGGGGGAAATTTTCACCCCTCCACTTT TRBV6-5 15 . TRBJ1-6 .
CASSQDRLSEQYF TGCGCCAGCAGCCAAGATCGCCTTAGCGAGCAGTACTTC TRBV4-3 13 few TRBJ2-7 .
CASSEAEGSKNIQYF TGTGCCAGCAGTGAAGCGGAGGGATCCAAAAACATTCAGTACTTC TRBV2 15 few TRBJ2-4 .
CASSIAGSNTEAFF TGTGCCAGTAGTATCGCAGGCTCTAACACTGAAGCTTTCTTT TRBV19 14 . TRBJ1-1 .